The entry that follows covers one T cell receptor (beta chain) sequence. The antigen remains undetermined. Using immunoSEQ multiplex PCR, the repertoire was profiled, and TCRdb retains in-frame clones only, with some absent. The sample has about 20,000 clones, 78% seen once. The data stem from a study of OX40 agonist ivuxolimab in advanced cancers. The overall study: Patients receiving dose escalation had hepatocellular carcinoma, melanoma, renal cell or head and neck cancer. Prior anti-PD-1, anti-PD-L1 or anti-CTLA-4 therapy did not bar entry, and approximately 40% had some. In three patients, partial responses were observed, one with hepatocellular carcinoma and two with cutaneous melanoma.

Germline lookup yields CDR1 SGDLS and CDR2 YYNGEE. The V and J ends lost 4 bases and 3 bases, in that order; junction bases with no gene match: 9. The CDR3 spans 16 residues. Study-wide points: Some of the lowest clonal expansion was seen in partial responders at 0.1-3.0 mg/kg.

The rearrangement joins TRBV9 to TRBJ2-3; TRBD2 aligns across 9 bases. The TCR was taken from an adult with an advanced solid tumor such as melanoma, head and neck, liver or kidney cancer. The source material was CD4+ or CD8+ T cells sorted from blood, sampled in a trial of the OX40 agonist ivuxolimab. The CDR3 spells CASSPAGGGATDTQYF. The CDR3 nucleotides are TGTGCCAGCAGCCCAGCGGGCGGGGGGGCGACAGATACGCAGTATTTT.